This TCR beta chain is drawn from a study of PD-1 blockade in mismatch repair-deficient tumors (dated by TCRdb to about 2017). Regarding the research as a whole: Between September 2013 and 2016, the trial enrolled approximately 91 consecutive patients with approximately 13 types of mismatch repair-deficient cancer, all of whom had received prior treatment and were progressing. Tumor-associated T cell clones in the peripheral blood of patients responding to PD-1 blockade were tracked using deep sequencing of TCR CDR3 regions.

According to the study, the label for this sample's time point signals: approximately 10-day in vitro stimulation with candidate neoantigen peptide 3. Mismatch repair deficiency in every enrolled patient was established by polymerase chain reaction or immunohistochemistry. A few patients who responded to pembrolizumab therapy underwent TCR sequencing. Several ELISpot-reactive candidate neoantigen peptides were each used in an approximately eleven-day in vitro stimulation before TCR sequencing. A control culture without peptide was run identically and served as baseline for clone fold-change calculations. In the phase II trial, pembrolizumab PD-1 blockade was tested prospectively in advanced mismatch repair-deficient cancers, no matter which tissue of origin the cancers came from. Libraries were prepared through the immunoSEQ multiplex PCR assay. As for the authors' bioinformatics: A clone was defined as neoantigen-specific if the clone expanded significantly to the relevant peptide but showed no significant expansion to any other peptide tested. What TCRdb holds here is the immuneACCESS table cut down to in-frame rearrangements. Part of the clones is not present; checked against another copy, under half of the missing clones reflect an unresolved V gene, and the others are unexplained. V and J calls and clone size are given by that table; D and trimming were obtained from the DNA. For this sample the table gives some 9,100 clones, of which approximately 90% were detected only once. The biggest ten clones account for about 9.6% of the sample.

About this clone itself: Its antigen has not been determined. No much larger clonotype is one base removed from it; base qualities were not supplied.

CDR1 and CDR2 are drawn from the germline V gene (reference sequence): LNHDA, SQIVND. Trimmed from V: 5 bases; trimmed from J: 4 bases; junction bases lacking a gene match: 7. The CDR3 runs 14 amino acids, cysteine and phenylalanine included. Only the CDR3 DNA is retained, 42 bases long and in frame from the first base. Broader findings and caveats from the paper: Clonal expansion was elicited by three of the seven peptides, yielding approximately 140 unique blood TCRs of which seven were also found in tumor, and every positive peptide was derived from frameshift mutations. After pembrolizumab, tumor-resident clones, which were often undetectable in blood before treatment, expanded rapidly and then contracted, generally ahead of radiologic responses.

Here the chain combines TRBV19 and TRBJ1-1, with 7 junctional bases fitting TRBD1. This receptor was taken from an adult with mismatch repair-deficient cancer. This material consisted of cells cultured in vitro, taken from a patient treated with pembrolizumab. The DNA is as follows: TGTGCCAGTAGTCCACAGGGGAGCGGCACTGAAGCTTTCTTT. The resulting protein is CASSPQGSGTEAFF.